The rows below give T cell receptor beta chains drawn from one sample of a study of cytomegalovirus exposure and HLA in healthy donors. The table came from immunoSEQ multiplex PCR; TCRdb's copy has only in-frame clones and leaves some out. The sample consists of hundreds of thousands of clones, 60% to 80% of them appearing once. The material sequenced was PBMCs. Every receptor here comes from a male donor in good health and CMV-seronegative. CDR3s include the opening cysteine and the closing phenylalanine or tryptophan. Fields, in order: D gene, V gene, clone size, J gene, CDR3 protein, CDR3 DNA. A D gene is named only where the DNA matches it firmly. Rows give clone size only sometimes, using once, few, many, or a class for an expanded clone.

TRBD2,TRBV4-1,.,TRBJ2-3,CASSQDSVGLAEYMAQYF,TGCGCCAGCAGCCAAGATTCGGTTGGGCTAGCGGAATATATGGCGCAGTATTTT
.,TRBV25-1,few,TRBJ2-7,CASSDPGENYEQYF,TGTGCCAGCAGTGATCCGGGGGAGAACTACGAGCAGTACTTC
TRBD1,TRBV5-6,.,TRBJ2-7,CASSLVRTGRYYEQYF,TGTGCCAGCAGCTTGGTTAGGACAGGGCGGTACTACGAGCAGTACTTC
TRBD2,TRBV10-3,.,TRBJ2-3,CATARAGGSTDTQYF,TGTGCCACCGCAAGAGCGGGAGGTAGCACAGATACGCAGTATTTT
.,TRBV14,.,TRBJ2-7,CASSQDPVGEQYF,TGTGCCAGCAGCCAAGACCCCGTCGGCGAGCAGTACTTC
.,TRBV23-1,.,TRBJ2-1,CASSPRGFF,TGCGCCAGCAGCCCCAGGGGGTTCTTC
TRBD2,TRBV19,.,TRBJ2-5,CASSIGLTAGVETQYF,TGTGCCAGTAGTATAGGCCTCACAGCGGGAGTAGAGACCCAGTACTTC
TRBD1,TRBV27,.,TRBJ2-5,CASSPPGQGKTQYF,TGTGCCAGCAGTCCGCCGGGACAGGGGAAGACCCAGTACTTC
TRBD1,TRBV19,.,TRBJ2-7,CASSITRGLYEQYF,TGTGCCAGTAGTATCACCAGGGGGCTGTACGAGCAGTACTTC
.,TRBV5-1,once,TRBJ2-5,CASSLGTITQETQYF,TGCGCCAGCAGCTTGGGTACTATCACACAAGAGACCCAGTACTTC
.,TRBV6-5,.,TRBJ1-5,CASKGSRKGDLSQHF,TGTGCCAGCAAAGGGAGTCGTAAGGGGGATTTATCCCAGCATTTT
TRBD2,TRBV9,.,TRBJ2-7,CASSVGTSGVQEQYF,TGTGCCAGCAGCGTAGGGACTAGCGGGGTTCAGGAGCAGTACTTC
TRBD1,TRBV5-1,.,TRBJ2-2,CASSLLQGYTGELFF,TGCGCCAGCAGCTTATTACAGGGGTACACCGGGGAGCTGTTTTTT
TRBD1,TRBV7-3,.,TRBJ2-2,CASSLDRGSGGELFF,TGTGCCAGCAGCTTAGACAGGGGGAGCGGCGGGGAGCTGTTTTTT
TRBD2,TRBV7-6,.,TRBJ2-1,CASSLLSGGPGYNEQFF,TGTGCCAGCAGCTTACTATCGGGAGGGCCTGGGTACAATGAGCAGTTCTTC
.,TRBV28,.,TRBJ2-7,CASRGDESYEQYF,TGTGCCAGCAGAGGAGACGAATCCTACGAGCAGTACTTC
.,TRBV5-1,.,TRBJ2-7,CASSFPRTGGDEQYF,TGCGCCAGCAGCTTCCCCAGGACTGGCGGGGACGAGCAGTACTTC
TRBD1,TRBV9,.,TRBJ1-1,CASSPPTGENTEAFF,TGTGCCAGCAGCCCGCCGACAGGGGAGAACACTGAAGCTTTCTTT
TRBD2,TRBV28,.,TRBJ2-2,CASKAGVPGGTGELFF,TGTGCCAGCAAGGCGGGGGTCCCCGGGGGCACCGGGGAGCTGTTTTTT
TRBD2,TRBV7-8,.,TRBJ2-7,CASSSIAGGPSHEQYF,TGTGCCAGCAGCTCAATAGCGGGAGGGCCGTCCCACGAGCAGTACTTC
TRBD2,TRBV19,.,TRBJ2-1,CATIAGGSYNEQFF,TGTGCCACCATAGCGGGAGGGTCCTACAATGAGCAGTTCTTC
.,TRBV2,once,TRBJ1-5,CASSIRQASNQPQHF,TGTGCCAGCAGTATAAGACAGGCAAGCAATCAGCCCCAGCATTTT
.,TRBV7-9,.,TRBJ1-5,CSSSGGRVGFGSNQPQHF,TGTTCCAGCAGCGGGGGCCGGGTGGGGTTCGGTTCAAATCAGCCCCAGCATTTT
.,TRBV7-3,.,TRBJ2-5,CASSLSGEETQYF,TGTGCCAGCAGCTTATCGGGGGAAGAGACCCAGTACTTC
TRBD1,TRBV18,.,TRBJ2-7,CASRDRAQSSYEQYF,TGTGCCAGCCGGGACAGGGCCCAAAGCTCCTACGAGCAGTACTTC
.,TRBV4-1,.,TRBJ1-1,CASSQDQAAYTEAFF,TGCGCCAGCAGCCAAGATCAGGCAGCATACACTGAAGCTTTCTTT
TRBD1,TRBV28,.,TRBJ2-7,CASSPPDRGAFEQYF,TGTGCCAGCAGTCCCCCGGACAGGGGGGCTTTCGAGCAGTACTTC
TRBD2,TRBV5-1,.,TRBJ2-1,CASSLVAGGNNEQFF,TGCGCCAGCAGCTTGGTAGCGGGAGGGAACAATGAGCAGTTCTTC